The clone carrying this T cell receptor (beta chain) was counted at least ten times. Its antigen is as yet unknown. TCRdb fed the 5' RACE reads into MiXCR, producing one record per CDR3 protein. The sample lists hundreds of thousands of distinct CDR3 sequences, 9% to 15% occurring once. V trimming: 5 bases; J trimming: 5 bases; junction bases outside the gene matches: 16. CDR3 size: 17 residues. The sample originates from a study of identical twins. General study results and limits: Researchers reported weaker excess twin sharing in beta out-of-frame sequences. Fewer insertions were carried by abundant cord blood beta clonotypes, but none was seen in memory repertoires.

These records were also assigned to another study, of yellow fever vaccine responses in identical twins. That source reports: On the reported evidence, twins' vaccine T cell responses seemed partly convergent and partly personalized.

The gene calls are TRBV12-3 or TRBV12-4 and TRBJ2-3, with 7 bases that match TRBD2. Sequencing was carried out using CD8+ T cells sorted from blood. This TCR came from a woman aged 18-35 years in good health. This CDR3 is CASSAEEAGVLRDTQYF. For the CDR3, the DNA is TGTGCCAGCAGTGCTGAGGAGGCGGGAGTCTTGCGAGATACGCAGTATTTT.